The clone carrying this TCR beta chain showed up just once. Its cognate antigen is unknown. Researchers amplified the TCR beta CDR3 regions from RNA transcripts. The TCR CDR3 was amplified in a first-round RT-PCR using the HTBI primer set. TCRdb re-called the multiplex PCR reads through MiXCR, storing one row per CDR3 protein. This sample carries a few hundred thousand distinct CDR3 sequences, around a sixth of them seen once, and the ten largest clones take around 54%. The source of the sample is a study of T cells in Graves' hyperthyroidism and ophthalmopathy. Study conclusions and caveats: Expanded thyroid clonotypes (above 0.001) were mostly also found in blood.

Diagnosis of hyperthyroidism was new in patients aged 18 to 65, and its duration was under 2 months. The CDR3 consists of 12 residues. Germline V gives CDR1 SNHLY, CDR2 FYNNEI. Trimming stripped 5 bases from V and 4 bases from J, with 5 bases between. What was sequenced was blood. The chain has TRBV2 and TRBJ1-4; D ambiguous. The TCR originated in a woman aged 45-65 years with Graves' hyperthyroidism. In DNA, the CDR3 is TGTGCCAGCAGTCGCCTTAATGAAAAACTGTTTTTT. Translating it yields CASSRLNEKLFF. Complete variable domain (other parts from reference TRBV2 and TRBJ1-4): EPEVTQTPSHQVTQMGQEVILRCVPISNHLYFYWYRQILGQKVEFLVSFYNNEISEKSEIFDDQFSVERPDGSNFTLKIRSTKLEDSAMYFCASSRLNEKLFFGSGTQLSVL.